Below, 27 T cell receptor beta chains from the same sample are listed, as sequenced in a study of early stage breast cancer tumors. Clones were sequenced by immunoSEQ multiplex PCR, and TCRdb holds only the in-frame ones, with some missing. The repertoire consists of approximately 50,000 clones, with about three quarters occurring once and the leading ten covering about 3.7%. Input material: blood. The receptors stem from a person between 30 and 45 years old with breast cancer.

This chain connects TRBV18 to TRBJ2-1, with TRBD2 identical over 9 bases. The CDR3 runs 18 residues. Losses at the gene ends were 1 base for V and 0 bases for J; bases not matched to a gene: 7. Germline V CDR1 and CDR2: KGHSH, LQKENI. CDR3 protein: CASSPRGSGLASYNEQFF. CDR3 DNA sequence: TGTGCCAGCTCACCACGTGGCTCGGGACTAGCCTCCTACAATGAGCAGTTCTTC.

This chain uses TRBV18 with TRBJ2-1; TRBD2 aligns across 12 bases. The CDR3 extends over 21 amino acids. Germline-derived CDR1 and CDR2 are KGHSH and LQKENI. V shed 1 base and J 0 bases; nucleotides not matched to a gene: 13. DNA for the CDR3: TGTGCCAGCTCACCACGGACTAGCGGGATCACAACAGTAGGCTCCTACAATGAGCAGTTCTTC. Protein sequence: CASSPRTSGITTVGSYNEQFF.

This chain joins TRBV30 and TRBJ2-2; TRBD1 is a possible D gene (6 bases). Germline V gives CDR1 GTSNPN, CDR2 SVGIG (reference sequence). V was trimmed by 4 bases and J by 6 bases, leaving 18 bases between them. CDR3 size: 15 residues. In DNA, the CDR3 is TGTGCCTGGACTTTACAGGGTAGTTTCTCCGGGGAGCTGTTTTTT. It translates to CAWTLQGSFSGELFF.

V and J are TRBV19 and TRBJ2-1, with unresolved D. Germline CDR1 and CDR2: LNHDA and SQIVND (reference sequence). V was shortened by 7 bases and J by 4 bases, with 5 bases between the two germline ends. CDR3 length: 11 residues. In DNA form, the CDR3 reads TGTGCCAGTATGGGGTACAATGAGCAGTTCTTC. Its translation is CASMGYNEQFF. The complete variable domain, with remaining parts taken from reference TRBV19 and TRBJ2-1, reads DGGITQSPKYLFRKEGQNVTLSCEQNLNHDAMYWYRQDPGQGLRLIYYSQIVNDFQKGDIAEGYSVSREKKESFPLTVTSAQKNPTAFYLCASMGYNEQFFGPGTRLTVL.

The chain employs TRBV29-1 and TRBJ2-5, with D uncertain. The CDR3 extends over 14 amino acids. V was cut by 1 base and J by 1 base, with 10 bases left in between. Per germline, CDR1 SQVTM and CDR2 ANQGSEA. The DNA of the CDR3 is TGCAGCGTTGAAGGCCGGGCCCCCCAAGAGACCCAGTACTTC. Translation: CSVEGRAPQETQYF.

This chain uses TRBV6-4 with TRBJ2-1; D call uncertain. Trimming left V 6 bases short and J 4 bases short, with 10 bases between. The CDR3 covers 13 residues. Germline CDR1 and CDR2: MRHNA and SNTAGT. The CDR3 bases are TGTGCCAGCAGCCTGGACGCGTACAATGAGCAGTTCTTC. Translation gives CASSLDAYNEQFF.

This chain uses TRBV6-6 with TRBJ1-3; D uncertain. The germline V and J ends were trimmed by 0 bases and 4 bases, with 13 bases remaining between them. CDR1 is MNHNY, CDR2 SVGAGI, per germline (reference sequence). The CDR3 totals 16 residues. CDR3 nucleotides: TGTGCCAGCAGTTACTCGCCAGGTAGATGGGGAAACACCATATATTTT. Its protein product is CASSYSPGRWGNTIYF.

The chain uses TRBV11-3 and TRBJ1-5; possibly TRBD1 for D (6 bases). CDR3 length: 14 amino acids. Germline CDR1 and CDR2: SGHNT and YENEEA. With 4 bases removed from V and 3 bases from J, the gap between germline ends came to 10 bases. The CDR3 is CASSSGQPNQPQHF. CDR3 coding DNA: TGTGCCAGCAGCTCGGGACAACCCAATCAGCCCCAGCATTTT. Using reference TRBV11-3 and TRBJ1-5 for the parts outside the CDR3, the full variable domain is EAGVVQSPRYKIIEKKQPVAFWCNPISGHNTLYWYLQNLGQGPELLIRYENEEAVDDSQLPKDRFSAERLKGVDSTLKIQPAELGDSAVYLCASSSGQPNQPQHFGDGTRLSIL.

This chain uses TRBV9 with TRBJ2-7; a weak D match, TRBD2 (6 bases). Trimming stripped 0 bases from V and 3 bases from J, with 13 bases between. The germline gives CDR1 SGDLS, CDR2 YYNGEE. The CDR3 runs to 15 residues. CDR3 residues: CASSVGTSGYYEQYF. The CDR3 DNA reads TGTGCCAGCAGCGTAGGTACCAGCGGGTACTACGAGCAGTACTTC.

Here the CDR3 DNA reads TGTGCCAGCAGCTTGCGAGCGGGGGCTAGCACAGATACGCAGTATTTT. Its translation: CASSLRAGASTDTQYF. The chain is built from TRBV5-4 and TRBJ2-3; 8 nucleotides line up with TRBD2. The CDR3 has 16 residues. Germline CDR1 SGHNT, CDR2 YYREEE (reference sequence). The trim removed 1 base at V and 0 bases at J, leaving 4 bases unmatched.

The chain links TRBV6-5 to TRBJ2-1, with D perhaps TRBD1 (6 bases). This CDR3 is built from 15 residues. With 7 bases removed from V and 2 bases from J, the gap between germline ends came to 15 bases. Per the germline V gene, CDR1 is MNHEY and CDR2 is SVGAGI. The CDR3 reads CASTLTKGAYNEQFF. The CDR3 nucleotides are TGTGCCAGCACCCTAACCAAGGGGGCCTACAATGAGCAGTTCTTC.

V gene TRBV10-2 combines with J gene TRBJ2-7; 10 bases map to TRBD2. Trimming at V came to 5 bases and at J to 4 bases, leaving 11 bases not matched to a gene. Germline CDR1 and CDR2: WSHSY and SAAADI. This CDR3 comprises 16 residues. This CDR3 reads CASSSASGSMTYEQYF. CDR3 nucleotides: TGCGCCAGCAGTTCGGCTAGCGGGAGTATGACGTACGAGCAGTACTTC.

The rearrangement joins TRBV29-1 to TRBJ1-1; D call uncertain. Germline CDR1 is SQVTM and CDR2 is ANQGSEA. The CDR3 contains 12 residues. Trimming took 6 bases from V and 4 from J, leaving 12 bases between them. The CDR3 DNA reads as TGCAGCGTCGCCACACGGGGCACTGAAGCTTTCTTT. Amino acids: CSVATRGTEAFF.

The V and J genes are TRBV5-1 and TRBJ2-5; D perhaps matches TRBD1 (6 bases). The V end lost 0 bases, the J end lost 3 bases, and 21 bases lay between the germline ends. The CDR3 consists of 18 residues. The germline gives CDR1 SGHRS, CDR2 YFSETQ. CDR3 protein: CASSLGPTGLASEETQYF. The DNA of the CDR3 is TGCGCCAGCAGCTTGGGCCCTACAGGGTTGGCGAGCGAAGAGACCCAGTACTTC.

This chain connects TRBV27 to TRBJ2-7; D is possibly TRBD2 (6 bases). The CDR3 is 18 residues long. The germline V and J ends were trimmed by 6 bases and 2 bases, with 26 bases remaining between them. From germline, CDR1 is MNHEY and CDR2 SMNVEV (reference sequence). The CDR3 nucleotides read TGTGCCAGCAGCACCCCTCGAGGGCCTTCGACTAGGACCTACGAGCAGTACTTC. Its protein is CASSTPRGPSTRTYEQYF.

This sequence joins TRBV7-2 and TRBJ2-5; 10 nucleotides agree with TRBD1. CDR1 and CDR2 from the germline V gene are SGHTA and FQGNSA. V was clipped by 3 bases and J by 3 bases; unmatched bases: 7. This CDR3 has 16 residues. The DNA for the CDR3 is TGTGCCAGCAGCTTCTACCGGGGGACAGGGGAAGAGACCCAGTACTTC. It yields the protein CASSFYRGTGEETQYF.

This clone was observed once. The chain links TRBV29-1 to TRBJ2-1; D not resolved. Germline V lookup: CDR1 SQVTM, CDR2 ANQGSEA. This CDR3 region has 10 residues. The CDR3 nucleotides read TGCAGGTTGCTCTACAATGAGCAGTTCTTC. This translates into CRLLYNEQFF.

This clone has only one observation. The gene calls are TRBV30 and TRBJ1-2; D is uncertain. Germline V gives CDR1 GTSNPN, CDR2 SVGIG (reference sequence). The CDR3 loop spans 12 amino acids. The CDR3 loop is CGLAGVGGGYTF. As DNA, the CDR3 is TGTGGGTTGGCCGGAGTGGGAGGAGGCTACACCTTC.

The chain recombines TRBV7-8 with TRBJ2-1; 7 positions match TRBD2. This CDR3 is built from 14 residues. From germline, CDR1 is SGHVS and CDR2 FQNEAQ. J lost 10 bases, V lost 5 bases, and 11 bases had no gene match. The CDR3 nucleotides are TGTGCCAGCAGCCTCCCCTTGGCGGGAGAAGAGCAGTTCTTC. Translating gives CASSLPLAGEEQFF.

The chain joins TRBV5-1 to TRBJ2-3; D possibly corresponds to TRBD2 (6 bases). The V and J ends lost 1 base and 2 bases respectively, with 11 bases between them. This CDR3 comprises 15 residues. Per germline, CDR1 SGHRS and CDR2 YFSETQ. The CDR3 DNA reads as TGCGCCAGCAGCTTGTCGGGGGTACTCACAGATACGCAGTATTTT. It translates to CASSLSGVLTDTQYF. Variable domain in full (rest from reference TRBV5-1 and TRBJ2-3): KAGVTQTPRYLIKTRGQQVTLSCSPISGHRSVSWYQQTPGQGLQFLFEYFSETQRNKGNFPGRFSGRQFSNSRSEMNVSTLELGDSALYLCASSLSGVLTDTQYFGPGTRLTVL.

The chain is built from TRBV29-1 and TRBJ1-2; unclear D gene. Trimming left V 7 bases short and J 8 bases short, with 23 bases between. This CDR3 has 14 residues. Germline V gene sequence: CDR1 SQVTM, CDR2 ANQGSEA. CDR3 DNA: TGCAGCGATTGGTCCGGGATGAATAGGGAAGGCTACACCTTC. It specifies CSDWSGMNREGYTF.

The gene calls are TRBV29-1 and TRBJ1-1; D may be TRBD1 (6 bases). Between the trimmed V and J ends, which lost 6 bases and 1 base, there was a span of 12 bases. Germline V gene lookup returns CDR1 SQVTM and CDR2 ANQGSEA. This CDR3 has 13 residues. CDR3 bases: TGCAGCGTGGTGACAGGCGGGAACACTGAAGCTTTCTTT. Translation gives CSVVTGGNTEAFF.

This chain links TRBV7-7 with TRBJ2-3; 13 positions agree with TRBD2. The germline CDR1 and CDR2 sequences are SSHAT and FNYEAQ (reference sequence). V shed 5 bases, J shed 5 bases, and the junction held 4 bases outside the gene matches. The CDR3 covers 15 residues. CDR3 in DNA: TGTGCCAGCAGCCTAGGACTAGCGGGAGTAGATACGCAGTATTTT. Translated: CASSLGLAGVDTQYF. Supplemented by reference TRBV7-7 and TRBJ2-3, the full variable domain reads GAGVSQSPRYKVTKRGQDVTLRCDPISSHATLYWYQQALGQGPEFLTYFNYEAQPDKSGLPSDRFSAERPEGSISTLTIQRTEQRDSAMYRCASSLGLAGVDTQYFGPGTRLTVL.

The chain joins TRBV6-5 to TRBJ2-3; TRBD2 matches 10 bases. Germline values: CDR1 MNHEY, CDR2 SVGAGI. This CDR3 spans 14 amino acids. The V gene end was trimmed by 6 bases and the J gene end by 4 bases; junction bases not matched to a gene: 4. CDR3 DNA sequence: TGTGCCAGCAGGAGGGGGACTAGCGCAGATACGCAGTATTTT. Its protein product is CASRRGTSADTQYF.

The rearrangement joins TRBV7-9 to TRBJ2-3; the D gene is possibly TRBD2 (6 bases). Per the germline V gene, CDR1 is SEHNR and CDR2 is FQNEAQ (reference sequence). This CDR3 spans 16 amino acids. Trimming took off 4 bases at V and 0 bases at J, with 14 bases between the two ends. The CDR3 loop is CASSSGNSGSTDTQYF. Written as DNA, the CDR3 is TGTGCCAGCAGCTCAGGCAACAGCGGGAGCACAGATACGCAGTATTTT.

CDR3 region: CASSVEGARETQYF. The CDR3 region has the DNA TGTGCCAGCAGCGTAGAAGGAGCGCGGGAGACCCAGTACTTC. The rearrangement uses TRBV9 and TRBJ2-5; D gene unclear. The CDR3 runs 14 residues. Germline V lookup: CDR1 SGDLS, CDR2 YYNGEE. V lost 0 bases and J lost 5, with 11 bases in between.

The rearrangement uses TRBV19 and TRBJ2-1; 8 bases align to TRBD2. CDR1 is LNHDA and CDR2 is SQIVND in the germline V gene (reference sequence). Germline trimming cut 5 bases from V and 4 bases from J; bases unmatched to any gene: 13. The length of the CDR3 is 17 residues. CDR3 DNA: TGTGCCAGTAGTCCAACCCCAGCGGGAGCGGGGTACAATGAGCAGTTCTTC. It encodes CASSPTPAGAGYNEQFF. The full variable domain, rest sourced from reference TRBV19 and TRBJ2-1, is DGGITQSPKYLFRKEGQNVTLSCEQNLNHDAMYWYRQDPGQGLRLIYYSQIVNDFQKGDIAEGYSVSREKKESFPLTVTSAQKNPTAFYLCASSPTPAGAGYNEQFFGPGTRLTVL.